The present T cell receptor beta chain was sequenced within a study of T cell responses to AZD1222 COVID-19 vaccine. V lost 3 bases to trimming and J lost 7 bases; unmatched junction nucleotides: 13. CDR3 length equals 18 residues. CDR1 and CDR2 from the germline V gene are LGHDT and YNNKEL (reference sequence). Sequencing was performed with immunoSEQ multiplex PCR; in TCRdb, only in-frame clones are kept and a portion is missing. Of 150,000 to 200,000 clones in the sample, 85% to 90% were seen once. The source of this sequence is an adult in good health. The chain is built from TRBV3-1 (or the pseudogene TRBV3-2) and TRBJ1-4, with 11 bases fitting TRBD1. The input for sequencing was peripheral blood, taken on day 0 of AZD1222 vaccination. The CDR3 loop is CASSQGTGGSLVGEKLFF. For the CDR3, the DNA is TGTGCCAGCAGCCAGGGGACAGGGGGGAGCTTAGTCGGTGAAAAACTGTTTTTT.